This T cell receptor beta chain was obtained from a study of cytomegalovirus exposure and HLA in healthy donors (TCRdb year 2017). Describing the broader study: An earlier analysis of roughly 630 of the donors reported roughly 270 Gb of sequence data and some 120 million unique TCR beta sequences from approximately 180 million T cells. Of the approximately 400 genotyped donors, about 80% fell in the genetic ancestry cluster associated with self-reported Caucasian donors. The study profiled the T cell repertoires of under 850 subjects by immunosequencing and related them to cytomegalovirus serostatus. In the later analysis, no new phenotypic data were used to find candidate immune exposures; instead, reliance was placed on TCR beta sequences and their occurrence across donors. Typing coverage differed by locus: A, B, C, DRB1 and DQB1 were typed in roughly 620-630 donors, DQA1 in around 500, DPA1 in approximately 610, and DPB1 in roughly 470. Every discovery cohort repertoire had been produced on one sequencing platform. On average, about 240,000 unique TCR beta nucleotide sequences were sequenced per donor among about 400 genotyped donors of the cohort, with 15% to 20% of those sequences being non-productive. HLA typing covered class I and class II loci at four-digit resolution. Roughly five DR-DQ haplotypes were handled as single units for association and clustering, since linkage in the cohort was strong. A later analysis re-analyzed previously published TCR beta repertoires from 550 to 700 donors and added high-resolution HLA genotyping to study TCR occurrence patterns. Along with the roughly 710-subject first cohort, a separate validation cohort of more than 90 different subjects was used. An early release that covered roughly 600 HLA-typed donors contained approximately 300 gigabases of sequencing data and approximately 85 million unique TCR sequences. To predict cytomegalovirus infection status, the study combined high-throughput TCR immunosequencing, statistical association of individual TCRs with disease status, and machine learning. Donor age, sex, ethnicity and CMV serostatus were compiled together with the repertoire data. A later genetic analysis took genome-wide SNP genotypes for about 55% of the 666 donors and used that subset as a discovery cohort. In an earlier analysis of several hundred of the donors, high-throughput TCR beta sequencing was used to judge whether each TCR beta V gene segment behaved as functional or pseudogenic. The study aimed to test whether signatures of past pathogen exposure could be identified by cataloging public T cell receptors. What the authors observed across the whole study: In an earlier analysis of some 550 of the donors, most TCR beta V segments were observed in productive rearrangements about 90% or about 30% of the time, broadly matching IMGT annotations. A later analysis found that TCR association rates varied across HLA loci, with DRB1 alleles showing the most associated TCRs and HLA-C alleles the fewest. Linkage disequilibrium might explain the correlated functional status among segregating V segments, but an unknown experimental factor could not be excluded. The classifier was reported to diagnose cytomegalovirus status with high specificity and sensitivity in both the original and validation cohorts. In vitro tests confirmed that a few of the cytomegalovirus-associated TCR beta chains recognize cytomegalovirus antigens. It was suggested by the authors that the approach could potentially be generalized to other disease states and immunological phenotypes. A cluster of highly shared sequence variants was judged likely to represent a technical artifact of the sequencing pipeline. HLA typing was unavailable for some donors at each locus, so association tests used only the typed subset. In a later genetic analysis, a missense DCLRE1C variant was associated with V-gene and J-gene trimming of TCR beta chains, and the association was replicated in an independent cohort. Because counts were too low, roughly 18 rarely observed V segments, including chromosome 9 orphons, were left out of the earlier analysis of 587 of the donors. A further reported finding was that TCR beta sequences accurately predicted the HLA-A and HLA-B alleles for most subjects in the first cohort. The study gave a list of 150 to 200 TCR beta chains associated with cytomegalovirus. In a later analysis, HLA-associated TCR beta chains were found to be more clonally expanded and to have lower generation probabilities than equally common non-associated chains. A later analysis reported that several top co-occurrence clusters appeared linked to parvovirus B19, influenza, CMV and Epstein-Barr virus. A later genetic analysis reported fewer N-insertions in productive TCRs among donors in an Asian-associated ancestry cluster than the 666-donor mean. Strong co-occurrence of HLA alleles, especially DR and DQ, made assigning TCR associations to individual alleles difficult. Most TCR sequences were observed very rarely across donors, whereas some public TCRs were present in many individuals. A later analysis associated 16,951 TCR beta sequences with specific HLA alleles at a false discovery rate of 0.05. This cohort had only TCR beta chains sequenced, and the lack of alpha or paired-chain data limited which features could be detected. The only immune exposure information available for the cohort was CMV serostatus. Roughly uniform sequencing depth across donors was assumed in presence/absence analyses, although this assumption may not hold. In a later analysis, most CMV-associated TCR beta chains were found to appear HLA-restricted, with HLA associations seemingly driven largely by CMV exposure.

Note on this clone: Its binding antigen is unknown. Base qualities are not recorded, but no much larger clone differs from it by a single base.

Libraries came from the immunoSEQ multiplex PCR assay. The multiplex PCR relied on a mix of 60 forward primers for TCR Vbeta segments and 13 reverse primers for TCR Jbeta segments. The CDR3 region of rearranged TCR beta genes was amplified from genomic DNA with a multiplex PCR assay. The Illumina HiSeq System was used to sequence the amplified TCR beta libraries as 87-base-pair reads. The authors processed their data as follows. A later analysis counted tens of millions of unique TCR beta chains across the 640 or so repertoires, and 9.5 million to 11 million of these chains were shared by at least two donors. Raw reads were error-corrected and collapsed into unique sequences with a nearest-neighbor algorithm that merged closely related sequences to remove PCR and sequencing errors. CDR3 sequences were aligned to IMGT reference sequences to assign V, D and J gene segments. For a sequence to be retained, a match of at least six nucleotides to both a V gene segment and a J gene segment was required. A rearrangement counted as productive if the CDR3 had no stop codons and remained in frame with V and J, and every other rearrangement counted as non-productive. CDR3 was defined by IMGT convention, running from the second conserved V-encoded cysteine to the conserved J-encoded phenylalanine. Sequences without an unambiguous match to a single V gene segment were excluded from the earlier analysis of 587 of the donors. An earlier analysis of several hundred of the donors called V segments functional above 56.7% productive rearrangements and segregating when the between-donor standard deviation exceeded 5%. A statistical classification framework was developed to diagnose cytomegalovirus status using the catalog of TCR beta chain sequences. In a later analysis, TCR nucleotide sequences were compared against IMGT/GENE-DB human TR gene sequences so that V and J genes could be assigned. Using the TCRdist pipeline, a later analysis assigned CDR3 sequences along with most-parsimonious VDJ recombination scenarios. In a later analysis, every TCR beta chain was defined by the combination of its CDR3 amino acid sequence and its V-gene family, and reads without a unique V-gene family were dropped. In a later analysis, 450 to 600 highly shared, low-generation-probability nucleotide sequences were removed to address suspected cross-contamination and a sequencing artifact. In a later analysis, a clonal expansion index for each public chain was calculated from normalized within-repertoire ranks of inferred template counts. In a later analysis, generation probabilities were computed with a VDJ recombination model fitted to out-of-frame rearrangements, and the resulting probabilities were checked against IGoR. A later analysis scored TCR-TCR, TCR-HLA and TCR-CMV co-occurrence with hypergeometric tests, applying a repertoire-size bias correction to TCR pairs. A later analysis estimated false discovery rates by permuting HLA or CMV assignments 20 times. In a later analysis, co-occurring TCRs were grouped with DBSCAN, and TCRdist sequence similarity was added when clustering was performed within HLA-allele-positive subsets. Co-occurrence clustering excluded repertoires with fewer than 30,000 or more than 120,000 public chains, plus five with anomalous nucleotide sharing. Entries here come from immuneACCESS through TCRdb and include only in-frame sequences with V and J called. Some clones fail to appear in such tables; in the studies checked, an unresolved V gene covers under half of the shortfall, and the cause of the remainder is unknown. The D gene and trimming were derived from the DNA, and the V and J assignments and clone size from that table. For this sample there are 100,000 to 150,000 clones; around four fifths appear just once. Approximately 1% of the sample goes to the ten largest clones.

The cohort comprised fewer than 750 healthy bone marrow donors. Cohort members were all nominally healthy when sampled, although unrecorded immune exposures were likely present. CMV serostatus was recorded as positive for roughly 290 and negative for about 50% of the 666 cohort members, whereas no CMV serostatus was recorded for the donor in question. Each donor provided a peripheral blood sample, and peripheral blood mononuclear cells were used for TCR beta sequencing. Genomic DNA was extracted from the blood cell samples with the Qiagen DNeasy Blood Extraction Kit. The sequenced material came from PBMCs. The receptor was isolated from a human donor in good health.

This receptor has the CDR3 CASSVAGDIYEQYF. The nucleotide sequence is TGTGCCAGCAGCGTGGCGGGGGACATCTACGAGCAGTACTTC. The chain is assembled from TRBV9 and TRBJ2-7, and perhaps TRBD2 as D gene, on 7 matching bases. From cysteine to phenylalanine, the CDR3 is 14 amino acids long. This entry keeps only the CDR3 DNA: 42 bases, framed from base 1. CDR1 and CDR2 were assigned from the germline V gene as SGDLS and YYNGEE. Cut back by 2 bases and 3 bases, the V and J ends lie 12 bases apart.